The rows below give T cell receptor beta chains drawn from one sample of a study of identical twins. From the 5' RACE reads, TCRdb called clonotypes with MiXCR, one entry per CDR3 protein. The table shows some 730,000 distinct CDR3 sequences, with roughly 18% occurring only once. These data were likewise used in another study, on T cells expressing NK-cell markers.

Input material: PBMCs. These receptors all stem from a woman under 30 in good health. Both conserved end residues are part of each CDR3. The order of the fields is clone size, V gene, D gene, J gene, CDR3 protein, CDR3 DNA. A D gene is named only where the DNA matches it firmly. For some rows the clone size is stated as once, few or many, or as a class when expanded; others skip it.

>.|TRBV20-1|TRBD2|TRBJ2-2
CSAHIPGSGGTGELFF
TGCAGTGCGCACATCCCCGGGAGCGGGGGCACCGGGGAGCTGTTTTTT
>.|TRBV7-9|.|TRBJ1-2
CASSLAPGIHGYTF
TGTGCCAGCAGCTTAGCGCCAGGGATCCATGGCTACACCTTC
>.|TRBV5-1|.|TRBJ1-2
CASSSGPGDYGYTF
TGCGCCAGCAGCTCCGGGCCAGGAGACTATGGCTACACCTTC
>.|TRBV20-1|TRBD1|TRBJ2-7
CSSAGQAYEQYF
TGCAGTTCGGCGGGACAGGCATACGAGCAGTACTTC
>.|TRBV12-3/TRBV12-4|TRBD1|TRBJ2-1
CASRTGKDGGLNEQFF
TGTGCCAGCAGGACAGGGAAGGATGGGGGTTTGAATGAGCAGTTCTTC
>few|TRBV15|.|TRBJ2-5
CATSRGEYQETQYF
TGTGCCACCAGCAGAGGGGAGTACCAAGAGACCCAGTACTTC
>.|TRBV5-1|TRBD1|TRBJ2-1
CASSLIQSGGSYNEQFF
TGCGCCAGCAGCTTGATACAATCAGGGGGCTCCTACAATGAGCAGTTCTTC
>many|TRBV6-6|.|TRBJ2-7
CASSTGAYEQYF
TGTGCCAGCAGCACGGGAGCTTACGAGCAGTACTTC
>.|TRBV29-1|.|TRBJ2-1
CSGSYNEQFF
TGCAGCGGTTCCTACAATGAGCAGTTCTTC
>few|TRBV4-3|.|TRBJ2-5
CASSQDPRTETQYF
TGCGCCAGCAGCCAAGATCCCAGGACAGAGACCCAGTACTTC
>.|TRBV5-1|.|TRBJ2-5
CASSLAKAARLETQYF
TGCGCCAGCAGCTTGGCCAAGGCCGCGCGTCTTGAGACCCAGTACTTC
>.|TRBV20-1|TRBD1|TRBJ2-1
CSARGTDEQFF
TGCAGTGCTAGGGGGACAGACGAGCAGTTCTTC
>few|TRBV6-1|.|TRBJ1-2
CAIPGTKLGEDGYTF
TGTGCCATACCGGGAACGAAGCTCGGGGAGGATGGCTACACCTTC
>.|TRBV15|.|TRBJ2-3
CATSSRGKSTDTQYF
TGTGCCACCAGCTCCAGGGGAAAGAGCACAGATACGCAGTATTTT
>many|TRBV6-5|.|TRBJ2-7
CASRLTPIISSYEQYF
TGTGCCAGCAGGTTAACGCCGATTATTTCCTCCTACGAGCAGTACTTC
>few|TRBV5-6|TRBD2|TRBJ2-3
CASSPGTNTQYF
TGTGCCAGCAGCCCCGGGACTAATACGCAGTATTTT
>many|TRBV29-1|.|TRBJ2-5
CSVAKGLNKRTQYF
TGCAGCGTAGCGAAAGGACTCAACAAGAGAACCCAGTACTTC
>.|TRBV10-3|.|TRBJ1-2
CAISESYGYTF
TGTGCCATCAGTGAGTCCTATGGCTACACCTTC
>few|TRBV12-3/TRBV12-4|.|TRBJ2-3
CASSLGRSDTQYF
TGTGCCAGCAGTTTGGGGCGGTCAGATACGCAGTATTTT
>many|TRBV5-6|.|TRBJ2-4
CASSSNPRGTGSKNIQYF
TGTGCCAGCAGCTCCAACCCTCGGGGTACCGGTTCCAAAAACATTCAGTACTTC
>few|TRBV9|.|TRBJ2-5
CASSSGLVGETQYF
TGTGCCAGCAGCTCTGGACTGGTGGGGGAGACCCAGTACTTC
>.|TRBV13|TRBD2|TRBJ2-5
CASRTSGVMETQYF
TGTGCCAGCAGAACTAGCGGGGTTATGGAGACCCAGTACTTC
>few|TRBV5-1|.|TRBJ1-2
CASSLDVPGRDGYTF
TGCGCCAGCAGCTTGGATGTTCCAGGGAGGGATGGCTACACCTTC
>few|TRBV18|TRBD1|TRBJ2-2
CASSPPFGTGNTGELFF
TGTGCCAGCTCACCACCCTTCGGGACAGGGAACACCGGGGAGCTGTTTTTT
>few|TRBV5-6|TRBD1|TRBJ2-2
CATQTLDREDTGELFF
TGTGCCACCCAAACATTGGACAGGGAGGACACCGGGGAGCTGTTTTTT
>.|TRBV5-1|.|TRBJ1-1
CASHSGNTEAFF
TGCGCCAGTCATTCTGGGAACACTGAAGCTTTCTTT
>.|TRBV2|TRBD2|TRBJ2-1
CASPGGANEQFF
TGTGCCAGCCCCGGGGGGGCAAATGAGCAGTTCTTC
>.|TRBV12-2|.|TRBJ2-6
CASRLARQGRSSGANVLTF
TGTGCAAGTCGCTTAGCGCGGCAGGGGAGAAGCTCTGGGGCCAACGTCCTGACTTTC
>.|TRBV3-1|TRBD2|TRBJ2-3
CASSQELAEPTDTQYF
TGTGCCAGCAGCCAAGAACTAGCGGAGCCCACAGATACGCAGTATTTT
>.|TRBV5-1|.|TRBJ1-3
CASTTDSGNTIYF
TGCGCCAGCACAACGGACTCTGGAAACACCATATATTTT
>few|TRBV6-5|TRBD1|TRBJ1-2
CASSWTGADGYTF
TGTGCCAGCAGTTGGACAGGGGCTGATGGCTACACCTTC
>.|TRBV5-5|.|TRBJ2-1
CASSTPYNEQFF
TGTGCCAGCAGCACCCCGTACAATGAGCAGTTCTTC
>.|TRBV7-2|TRBD1|TRBJ2-7
CASSSYRGPSYEQYF
TGTGCCAGCAGCTCTTACAGGGGTCCTAGCTACGAGCAGTACTTC
>.|TRBV7-2|.|TRBJ2-5
CASSPSGVRETQYF
TGTGCCAGCAGCCCTAGTGGGGTCAGGGAGACCCAGTACTTC